The rows below give T cell receptor beta chains drawn from one sample of a study of blood T cell repertoires in COVID-19. Assay used: immunoSEQ multiplex PCR; TCRdb lists only in-frame clones, some missing. The top ten clones hold around 12% of a sample with 400,000 to 450,000 clones, approximately 88% of them seen once. The specimen sequenced was peripheral blood. These receptor sequences come from a woman aged 50 to 65 with COVID-19, enrolled during active disease. The CDR3 runs from the conserved cysteine through the conserved F or W. Expanded clones are given a class, and other clones once, few, many or no size at all.

V: TRBV12-5
J: TRBJ1-3
size: .
CDR3: CASGLNRQGATGNTIYF

V: TRBV30
J: TRBJ2-2
size: .
CDR3: CAWSVGRASTGELFF

V: TRBV9
J: TRBJ2-3
size: .
CDR3: CASRSGGHTDTQYF

V: TRBV28
J: TRBJ2-5
size: .
CDR3: CASSRASGTGGEETQYF

V: TRBV12-3/TRBV12-4
J: TRBJ1-2
size: once
CDR3: CASSLTGYGYTF

V: TRBV29-1
J: TRBJ1-1
size: .
CDR3: CSAMTDPNTEAFF

V: TRBV20-1
J: TRBJ2-4
size: .
CDR3: CSASFGSGGSKNIQYF

V: TRBV19
J: TRBJ1-5
size: .
CDR3: CASTVRDTNQPQHF

V: TRBV9
J: TRBJ2-3
size: once
CDR3: CASSVTSGAADTQYF

V: TRBV5-1
J: TRBJ2-5
size: .
CDR3: CASREEAETQYF

V: TRBV6-5
J: TRBJ2-1
size: .
CDR3: CASSRFDGQYNEQFF

V: TRBV5-4
J: TRBJ1-1
size: .
CDR3: CASSFADIQGNTEAFF

V: TRBV18
J: TRBJ2-7
size: .
CDR3: CASSPPGHSYEQYF

V: TRBV13
J: TRBJ2-3
size: .
CDR3: CASSLVGTSTDTQYF

V: TRBV6-6
J: TRBJ1-1
size: .
CDR3: CASSLGQGISLNTEAFF

V: TRBV6-5
J: TRBJ1-1
size: once
CDR3: CASSGDRLRDTEAFF

V: TRBV3-1/TRBV3-2
J: TRBJ1-1
size: .
CDR3: CASSPRTLYNTEAFF

V: TRBV11-2
J: TRBJ1-4
size: .
CDR3: CASSLGQGDEKLFF

V: TRBV2
J: TRBJ2-1
size: .
CDR3: CASSPLGNEQFF

V: TRBV29-1
J: TRBJ2-5
size: .
CDR3: CSVEDLVVGLAGTQETQYF

V: TRBV5-6
J: TRBJ1-2
size: .
CDR3: CASSRTVYGYTF

V: TRBV19
J: TRBJ1-3
size: .
CDR3: CASSAPGQGARGNTIYF

V: TRBV5-6
J: TRBJ1-2
size: once
CDR3: CASSPQTTSYGYTF

V: TRBV7-9
J: TRBJ2-7
size: .
CDR3: CASSLLSRDRGLRHYEQYF

V: TRBV5-4
J: TRBJ1-5
size: once
CDR3: CASSSGQDNQPQHF

V: TRBV11-2
J: TRBJ1-5
size: .
CDR3: CASSLSGSSNQPQHF

V: TRBV30
J: TRBJ1-5
size: .
CDR3: CAWSLGVKDQPQHF

V: TRBV28
J: TRBJ1-4
size: .
CDR3: CASSVANREKLFF

V: TRBV19
J: TRBJ1-5
size: .
CDR3: CASIRTGPRGNQPQHF

V: TRBV30
J: TRBJ1-5
size: few
CDR3: CAWTRGGQPQHF

V: TRBV6-1
J: TRBJ2-7
size: .
CDR3: CASSYAYEQYF

V: TRBV15
J: TRBJ1-3
size: few
CDR3: CATRVSSGNTIYF

V: TRBV15
J: TRBJ2-5
size: .
CDR3: CATSREGSGLQETQYF